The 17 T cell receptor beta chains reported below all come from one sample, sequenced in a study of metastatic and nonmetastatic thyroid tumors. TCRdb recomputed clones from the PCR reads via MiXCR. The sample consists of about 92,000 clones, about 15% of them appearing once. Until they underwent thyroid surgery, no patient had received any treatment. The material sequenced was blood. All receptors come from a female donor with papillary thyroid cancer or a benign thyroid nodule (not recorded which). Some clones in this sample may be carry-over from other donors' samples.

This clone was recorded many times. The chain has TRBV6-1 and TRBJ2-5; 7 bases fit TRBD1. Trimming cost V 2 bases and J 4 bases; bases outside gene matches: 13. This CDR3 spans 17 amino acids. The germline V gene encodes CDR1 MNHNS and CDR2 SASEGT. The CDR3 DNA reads TGTGCCAGCAGTGAAAACCGACAGGGTACCCCCCGAGAGACCCAGTACTTC. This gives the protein CASSENRQGTPRETQYF.

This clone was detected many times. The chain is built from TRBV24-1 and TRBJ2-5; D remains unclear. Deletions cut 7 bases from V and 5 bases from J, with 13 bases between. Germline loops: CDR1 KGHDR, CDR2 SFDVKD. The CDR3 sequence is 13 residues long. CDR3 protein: CATRGALSETQYF. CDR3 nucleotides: TGTGCCACCAGGGGTGCTCTGTCGGAGACCCAGTACTTC.

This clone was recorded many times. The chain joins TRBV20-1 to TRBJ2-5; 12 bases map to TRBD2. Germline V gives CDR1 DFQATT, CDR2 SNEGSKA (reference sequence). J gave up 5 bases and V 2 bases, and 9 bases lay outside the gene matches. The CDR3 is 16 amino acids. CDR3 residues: CSARQPTSGGPETQYF. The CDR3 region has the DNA TGCAGTGCTAGACAACCGACTAGCGGGGGACCGGAGACCCAGTACTTC.

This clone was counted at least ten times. The CDR3 sequence: CASSARQGLEQFF. The CDR3 nucleotides read TGCGCCAGCAGCGCCAGACAGGGTCTAGAGCAGTTCTTC. The J gene is TRBJ2-1, the V gene TRBV5-1; 7 nucleotides match TRBD1. The CDR3 is 13 amino acids. The junction had 8 bases not matched to a gene; V was cut back by 4 bases and J by 10 bases. Germline V gene lookup returns CDR1 SGHRS and CDR2 YFSETQ. Combining the CDR3 with reference TRBV5-1 and TRBJ2-1 gives the whole variable domain KAGVTQTPRYLIKTRGQQVTLSCSPISGHRSVSWYQQTPGQGLQFLFEYFSETQRNKGNFPGRFSGRQFSNSRSEMNVSTLELGDSALYLCASSARQGLEQFFGPGTRLTVL.

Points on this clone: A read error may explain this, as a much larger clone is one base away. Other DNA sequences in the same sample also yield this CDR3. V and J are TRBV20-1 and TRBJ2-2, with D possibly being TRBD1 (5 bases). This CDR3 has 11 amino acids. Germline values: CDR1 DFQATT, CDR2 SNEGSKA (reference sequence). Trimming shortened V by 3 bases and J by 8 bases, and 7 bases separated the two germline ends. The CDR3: CSASRAGELFF. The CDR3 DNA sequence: TGCAGTGCTAGCAGGGCAGGGGAGCTGTTTTTT.

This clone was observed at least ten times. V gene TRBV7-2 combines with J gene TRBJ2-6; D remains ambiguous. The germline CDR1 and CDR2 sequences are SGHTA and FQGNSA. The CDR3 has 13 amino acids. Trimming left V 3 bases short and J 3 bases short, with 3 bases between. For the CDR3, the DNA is TGTGCCAGCAGCTTTCGTGGGGCCAACGTCCTGACTTTC. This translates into CASSFRGANVLTF.

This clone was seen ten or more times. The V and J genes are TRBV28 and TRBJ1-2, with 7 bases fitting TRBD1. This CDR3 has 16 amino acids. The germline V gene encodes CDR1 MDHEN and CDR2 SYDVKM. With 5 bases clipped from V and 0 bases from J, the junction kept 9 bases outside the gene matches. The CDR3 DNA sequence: TGTGCCAGCAGTGTGCTTGACAGGGAGACTAACTATGGCTACACCTTC. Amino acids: CASSVLDRETNYGYTF.

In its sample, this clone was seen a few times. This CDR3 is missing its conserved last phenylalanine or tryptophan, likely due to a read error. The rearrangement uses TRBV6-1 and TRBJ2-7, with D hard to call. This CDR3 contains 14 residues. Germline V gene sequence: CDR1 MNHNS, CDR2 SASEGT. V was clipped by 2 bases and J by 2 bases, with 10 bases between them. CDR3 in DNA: TGTGCCAGCAGTGAACAGGACCACCCCTACGAGCAGTACTTA. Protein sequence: CASSEQDHPYEQYL.

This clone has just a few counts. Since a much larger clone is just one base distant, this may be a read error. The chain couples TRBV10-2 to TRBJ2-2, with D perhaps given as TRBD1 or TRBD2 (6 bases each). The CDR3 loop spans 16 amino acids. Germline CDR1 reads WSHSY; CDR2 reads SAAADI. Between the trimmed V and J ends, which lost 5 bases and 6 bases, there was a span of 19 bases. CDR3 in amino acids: CASSIRAGEVAGELFF. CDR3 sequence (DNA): TGCGCCAGCAGTATCCGGGCAGGGGAGGTCGCCGGGGAGCTGTTTTTT.

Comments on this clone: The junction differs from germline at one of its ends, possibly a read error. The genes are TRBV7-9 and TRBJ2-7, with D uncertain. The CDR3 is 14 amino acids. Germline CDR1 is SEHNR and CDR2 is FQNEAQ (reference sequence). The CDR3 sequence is CAISSRDKIYEQYF. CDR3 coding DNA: TGTGCCATCAGCTCCCGTGACAAGATCTACGAGCAGTACTTC.

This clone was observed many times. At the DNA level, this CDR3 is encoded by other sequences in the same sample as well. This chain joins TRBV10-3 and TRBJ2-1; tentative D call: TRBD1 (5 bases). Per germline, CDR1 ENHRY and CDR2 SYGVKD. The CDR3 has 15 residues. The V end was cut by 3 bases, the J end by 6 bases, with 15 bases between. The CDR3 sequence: CAISESIGAVNEQFF. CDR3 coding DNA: TGTGCCATCAGTGAATCGATAGGGGCGGTCAATGAGCAGTTCTTC.

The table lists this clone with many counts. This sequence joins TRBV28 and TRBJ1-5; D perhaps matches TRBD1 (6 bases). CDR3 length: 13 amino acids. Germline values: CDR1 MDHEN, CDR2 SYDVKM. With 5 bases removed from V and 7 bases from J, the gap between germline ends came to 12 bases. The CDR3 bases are TGTGCCAGCAGTCTACAGGGCCGCCAGCCCCAGCATTTT. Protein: CASSLQGRQPQHF.

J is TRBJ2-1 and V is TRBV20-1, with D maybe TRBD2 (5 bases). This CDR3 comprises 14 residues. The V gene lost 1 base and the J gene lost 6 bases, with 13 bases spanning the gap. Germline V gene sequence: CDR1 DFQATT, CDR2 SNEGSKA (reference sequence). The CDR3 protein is CSARGGNEVNEQFF. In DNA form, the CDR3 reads TGCAGTGCTAGAGGAGGGAACGAGGTCAATGAGCAGTTCTTC.

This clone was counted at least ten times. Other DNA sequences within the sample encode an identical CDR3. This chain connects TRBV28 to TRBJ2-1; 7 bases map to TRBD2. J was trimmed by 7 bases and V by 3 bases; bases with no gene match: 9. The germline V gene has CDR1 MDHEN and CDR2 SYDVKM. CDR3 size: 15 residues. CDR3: CASSFLQRGNNEQFF. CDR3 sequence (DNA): TGTGCCAGCAGTTTCCTGCAGCGGGGAAATAATGAGCAGTTCTTC.

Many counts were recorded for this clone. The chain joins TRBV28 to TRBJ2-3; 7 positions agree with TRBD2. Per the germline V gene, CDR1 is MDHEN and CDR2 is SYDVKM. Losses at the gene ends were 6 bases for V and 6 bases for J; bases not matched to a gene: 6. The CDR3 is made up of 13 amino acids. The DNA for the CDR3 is TGTGCCAGCAGGCGGCAGGGAGGGGATACGCAGTATTTT. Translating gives CASRRQGGDTQYF. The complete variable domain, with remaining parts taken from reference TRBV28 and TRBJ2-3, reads DVKVTQSSRYLVKRTGEKVFLECVQDMDHENMFWYRQDPGLGLRLIYFSYDVKMKEKGDIPEGYSVSREKKERFSLILESASTNQTSMYLCASRRQGGDTQYFGPGTRLTVL.

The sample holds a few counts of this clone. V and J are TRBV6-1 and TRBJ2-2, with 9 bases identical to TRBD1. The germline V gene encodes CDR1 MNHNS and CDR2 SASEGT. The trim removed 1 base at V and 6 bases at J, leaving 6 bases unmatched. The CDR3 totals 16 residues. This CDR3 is CASSEEYGTGPGELFF. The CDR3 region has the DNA TGTGCCAGCAGTGAAGAATACGGGACAGGGCCCGGGGAGCTGTTTTTT.

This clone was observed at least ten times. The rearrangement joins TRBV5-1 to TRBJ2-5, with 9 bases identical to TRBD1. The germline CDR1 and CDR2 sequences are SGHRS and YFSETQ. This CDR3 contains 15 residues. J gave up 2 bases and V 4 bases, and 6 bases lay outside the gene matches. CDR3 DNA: TGCGCCAGCAGCCTGCTCGGGACAGGGCAAGAGACCCAGTACTTC. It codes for CASSLLGTGQETQYF.